This TCR beta chain was identified during a study of follicular helper T cells after annual influenza vaccination (dated 2017 in TCRdb). As for the study more broadly: Blood was collected on days 0, 7 and 28 after each seasonal influenza vaccination. Some subjects were followed across successive annual vaccinations spanning the 2013-2014, 2014-2015 and 2015-2016 seasons to study recall of cTfh clones. One week after vaccination, a second recruited cohort of approximately 11 subjects (Table S1) displayed a similar ICOS+CD38+ cTfh response. Multi-year samples were obtained from roughly 6 subjects, with two vaccination seasons covered for four subjects and three seasons covered for two subjects. The 2015 samples were processed right after collection, while the 2013-2014 samples were cryopreserved.

The library came from the immunoSEQ multiplex PCR assay. Adaptive Biotechnologies carried out TCRB amplification, library preparation, sequencing and preliminary bioinformatics at Survey level resolution. For TCRB sequencing, genomic DNA from sorted cTfh populations was amplified by multiplex PCR. The published analysis was carried out like this. Clonality was computed in R as 1 minus normalized Shannon entropy; the Gini index was calculated with the R package ineq. Overlap score was the summed counts of shared sequences divided by total counts of all sequences in both compared samples. The significance of shared clonotypes was tested with Fisher's exact test, assuming a theoretical repertoire of 10^7 TCRB sequences. TCRdb took over this immuneACCESS table, retaining in-frame rearrangements with V and J assigned. Such tables are incomplete; in checked studies, under half of the missing clones stem from an unresolved V gene, and the remainder is unexplained. That table is the source of V, J and clone size, and D and trimming were worked out from the DNA. The sample has a few thousand clones on record, roughly 83% of them singletons. The leading ten clones occupy around 3.8% of the sample.

For this clone: Its recognized antigen is unknown. Nothing much larger sits one base from this clone, and base qualities are not available.

The CDR3 covers 15 residues, taking in both the cysteine and the phenylalanine. The entry retains the CDR3 DNA only, 45 bases that are in frame from base 1. What the study reported, not specific to this receptor: Day 7 ICOS+CD38+ clones were most often found later in ICOS-CD38- cTfh, suggesting that subset may serve as a memory reservoir. Successive annual vaccinations recalled a recurrent oligoclonal ICOS+CD38+ cTfh response that contained tetramer and AIM influenza-specific clonotypes. Because only roughly 9-22% of the analyzed cells gave productive TCRB sequences, there was no way to sample rare clonotypes. ICOS+CD38+ cTfh clonality correlated with the frequency of that population, and its change correlated with the change in circulating plasmablast frequency.

The time point label, read with the paper, signifies: 2015-2016 season, pre-vaccination. Seasonal inactivated influenza vaccine (Fluvarix) was administered to adults, and sorted blood CD4 subsets were tracked by TCRB sequencing before and after vaccination. Subjects were considered eligible if community-dwelling and if influenza vaccine had not been received in the prior 6 months. Subjects were excluded for influenza vaccine contraindications, substance abuse, HIV/AIDS, active malignancy, immunomodulatory medication, or active illness such as respiratory infection. At each time point, about 40 to 100 mL of blood was collected. Non-naive CD4+CXCR5+PD-1+ cells were defined as circulating Tfh and were sorted into two fractions, ICOS+CD38+ and ICOS-CD38-. PBMC were isolated using Ficoll-Paque PLUS or SepMate separation. Before DNA was extracted, the cell subsets were sorted from PBMC using a BD FACS Aria.

Recombination linked TRBV21-1 to TRBJ1-4. TRBV21-1 is a documented pseudogene. The sequenced sample was CXCR5+ CD38- circulating T follicular helper cells from blood, obtained on the day of influenza vaccination. According to the study, the label for this sample's cell subset or site signals: circulating Tfh, non-naive CD4+CXCR5+PD-1+ (ICOS+CD38+ or ICOS-CD38-). The TCR comes from an adult who received the influenza vaccine. The CDR3 amino acid sequence is: CASSKARVINEKLFF. The nucleotide sequence is given as TGTGCCAGCAGCAAAGCTAGGGTGATTAATGAAAAACTGTTTTTT.